This T cell receptor (beta chain) is drawn from a study of blood T cell repertoires in COVID-19. Turning to the study itself: Sample material is recorded as cDNA or gDNA derived from T cells, B-cell-depleted T cells, or PBMCs.

In the authors' methods: The authors estimated nucleated cell counts from reference gene primer amplification. The assay was immunoSEQ multiplex PCR, and TCRdb's table has in-frame clones only and misses some. That table gives V, J and clone size, and the DNA gave D and trimming. In the table there are about 250,000 clones, roughly 89% of which are singletons. The CDR3 has 17 amino acids. The junction had 7 bases not matched to a gene; V was cut back by 5 bases and J by 5 bases. From germline, CDR1 is LNHDA and CDR2 SQIVND (reference sequence). V gene TRBV19 combines with J gene TRBJ2-2, with 14 bases matching TRBD2. The sample taken for sequencing was peripheral blood. The source is a man aged 25 to 40 with acute or convalescent COVID-19. Here the CDR3 reads CASSAPGLAGATGELFF. As DNA, the CDR3 is TGTGCCAGTAGTGCTCCGGGACTAGCGGGGGCAACCGGGGAGCTGTTTTTT.